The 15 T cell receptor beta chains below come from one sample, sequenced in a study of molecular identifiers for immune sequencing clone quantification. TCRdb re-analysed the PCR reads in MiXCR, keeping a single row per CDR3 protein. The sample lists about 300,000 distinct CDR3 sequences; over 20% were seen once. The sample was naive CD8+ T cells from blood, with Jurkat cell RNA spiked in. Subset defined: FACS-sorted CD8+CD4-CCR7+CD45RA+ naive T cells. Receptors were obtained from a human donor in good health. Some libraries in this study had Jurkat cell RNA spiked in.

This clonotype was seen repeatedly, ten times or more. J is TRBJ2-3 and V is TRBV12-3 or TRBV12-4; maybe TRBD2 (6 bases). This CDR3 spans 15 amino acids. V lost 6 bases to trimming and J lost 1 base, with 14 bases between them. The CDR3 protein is CASSQGGLGTDTQYF. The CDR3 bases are TGTGCCAGCAGCCAAGGAGGGTTGGGCACAGATACGCAGTATTTT.

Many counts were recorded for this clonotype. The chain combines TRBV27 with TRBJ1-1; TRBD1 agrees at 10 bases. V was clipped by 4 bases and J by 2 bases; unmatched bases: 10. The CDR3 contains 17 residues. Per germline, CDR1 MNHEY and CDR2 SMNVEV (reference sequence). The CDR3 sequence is CASSSPGQGYLNTEAFF. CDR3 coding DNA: TGTGCCAGCAGTTCACCGGGACAGGGGTATCTAAACACTGAAGCTTTCTTT.

Here the CDR3 reads CASSPQTEDIEAFF. As DNA, the CDR3 is TGTGCCAGCAGTCCCCAGACAGAGGACATCGAAGCTTTCTTT. The chain links TRBV27 to TRBJ1-1; D perhaps matches TRBD1 (5 bases). This CDR3 has 14 residues. V was pared by 5 bases and J by 8 bases, with 18 bases between. Germline V CDR1 and CDR2: MNHEY, SMNVEV (reference sequence).

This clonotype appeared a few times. In DNA form, the CDR3 reads TGTGCCAGCAGCTTTCTAGCCTCGGGGAGCGAGCAGTACTTC. Its protein is CASSFLASGSEQYF. The chain couples TRBV11-2 to TRBJ2-7, with D perhaps TRBD2 (5 bases). The CDR3 has 14 amino acids. Per the germline V gene, CDR1 is SGHAT and CDR2 is FQNNGV. The V and J ends lost 3 bases and 6 bases respectively, with 15 bases between them.

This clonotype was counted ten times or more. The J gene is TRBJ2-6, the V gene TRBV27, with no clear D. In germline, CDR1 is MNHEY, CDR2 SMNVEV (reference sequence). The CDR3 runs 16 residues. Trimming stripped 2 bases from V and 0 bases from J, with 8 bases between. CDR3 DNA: TGTGCCAGCAGTTTAGTGACGGTCTCTGGGGCCAACGTCCTGACTTTC. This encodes CASSLVTVSGANVLTF.

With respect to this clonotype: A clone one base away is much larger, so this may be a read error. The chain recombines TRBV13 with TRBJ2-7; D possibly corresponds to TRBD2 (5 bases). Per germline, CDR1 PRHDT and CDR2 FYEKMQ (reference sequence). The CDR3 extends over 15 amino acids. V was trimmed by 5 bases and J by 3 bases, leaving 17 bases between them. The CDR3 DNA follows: TGTGCCAGCAGCCCGAGGCCGGACTCCTACTACGAGCAGTACTTC. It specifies CASSPRPDSYYEQYF.

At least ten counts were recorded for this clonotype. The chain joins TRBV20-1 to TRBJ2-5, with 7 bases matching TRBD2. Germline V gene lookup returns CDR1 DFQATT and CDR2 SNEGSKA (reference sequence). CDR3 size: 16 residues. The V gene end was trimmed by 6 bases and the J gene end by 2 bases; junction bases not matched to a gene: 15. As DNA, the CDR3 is TGCAGTGCATACCCATTGGGGGGGGGAAGTCAAGAGACCCAGTACTTC. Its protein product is CSAYPLGGGSQETQYF.

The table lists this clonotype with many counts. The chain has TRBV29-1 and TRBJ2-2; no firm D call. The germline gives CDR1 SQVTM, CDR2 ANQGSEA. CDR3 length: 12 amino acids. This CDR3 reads CTLRSNTGELFF. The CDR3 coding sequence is TGCACCCTTCGATCGAACACCGGGGAGCTGTTTTTT.

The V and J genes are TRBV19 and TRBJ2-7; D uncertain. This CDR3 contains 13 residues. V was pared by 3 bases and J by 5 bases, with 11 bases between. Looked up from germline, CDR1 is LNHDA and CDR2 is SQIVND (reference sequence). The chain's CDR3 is CASSIGGPDEQYF. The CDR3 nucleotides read TGTGCCAGTAGTATTGGTGGGCCGGACGAGCAGTACTTC.

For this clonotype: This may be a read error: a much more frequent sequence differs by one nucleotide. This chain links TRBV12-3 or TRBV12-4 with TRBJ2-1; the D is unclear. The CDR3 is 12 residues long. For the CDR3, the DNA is TGTGCCAGCAGTCCCTTTGGGGATGAGCAGCTCTTC. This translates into CASSPFGDEQLF.

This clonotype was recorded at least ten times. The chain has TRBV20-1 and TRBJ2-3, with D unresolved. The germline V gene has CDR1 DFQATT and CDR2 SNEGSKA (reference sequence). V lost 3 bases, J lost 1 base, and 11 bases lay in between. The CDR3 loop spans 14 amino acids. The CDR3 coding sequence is TGCAGTGCTAGTTCTGAGGATCGCACAGATACGCAGTATTTT. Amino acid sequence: CSASSEDRTDTQYF.

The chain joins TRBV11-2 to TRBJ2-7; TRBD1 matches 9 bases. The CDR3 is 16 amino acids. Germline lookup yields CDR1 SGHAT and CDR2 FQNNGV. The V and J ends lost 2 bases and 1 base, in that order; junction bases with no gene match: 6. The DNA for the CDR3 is TGTGCCAGCAGCTTAAAGAGGGGACAGGGATCCTACGAGCAGTACTTC. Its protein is CASSLKRGQGSYEQYF.

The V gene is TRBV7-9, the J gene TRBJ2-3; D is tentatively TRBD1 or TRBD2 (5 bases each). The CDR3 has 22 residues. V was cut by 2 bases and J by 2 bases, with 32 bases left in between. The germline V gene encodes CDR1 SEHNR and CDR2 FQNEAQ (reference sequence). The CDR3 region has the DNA TGTGCCAGCAGCTTAAGAACCGGGGACGGACGAAACCCAGTAGCCAACACAGATACGCAGTATTTT. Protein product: CASSLRTGDGRNPVANTDTQYF.

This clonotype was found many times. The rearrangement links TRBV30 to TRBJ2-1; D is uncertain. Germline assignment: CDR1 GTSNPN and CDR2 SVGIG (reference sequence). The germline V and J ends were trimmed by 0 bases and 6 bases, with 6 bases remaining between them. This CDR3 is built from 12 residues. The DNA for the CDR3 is TGTGCCTGGAGTGTAGCTAGCAATGAGCAGTTCTTC. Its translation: CAWSVASNEQFF.

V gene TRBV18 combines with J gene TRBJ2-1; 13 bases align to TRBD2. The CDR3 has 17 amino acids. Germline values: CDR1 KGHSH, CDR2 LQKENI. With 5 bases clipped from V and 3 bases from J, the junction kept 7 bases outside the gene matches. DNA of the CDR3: TGTGCCAGCTCAGCCGGGACTAGCGGGATTGGCTACAATGAGCAGTTCTTC. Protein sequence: CASSAGTSGIGYNEQFF.